The 15 T cell receptor beta chains below all came from one sample that was sequenced in a study of siplizumab effects on memory and regulatory T cells. TCRdb keeps only in-frame clones here, not all; method: immunoSEQ multiplex PCR. The repertoire has 90,000 to 120,000 clones, about 93% of them found once; the top ten carry 0.55% to 0.65%. The sample consisted of Tregs sorted from blood. All receptors derive from a human donor in good health.

The count of this clone is one. The chain is built from TRBV5-1 and TRBJ1-2, with D perhaps TRBD1 (5 bases). This CDR3 comprises 15 residues. Germline-derived CDR1 and CDR2 are SGHRS and YFSETQ. Trimming left V 4 bases short and J 3 bases short, with 16 bases between. The CDR3 sequence: CASSLGAGQDYGYTF. The CDR3 DNA sequence: TGCGCCAGCAGCCTGGGTGCAGGGCAGGACTATGGCTACACCTTC.

The CDR3 nucleotides are TGCGCCAGCAGCGCCCCACAGGGTAGGAGCACTGAAGCTTTCTTT. This sequence encodes CASSAPQGRSTEAFF. The chain is built from TRBV5-1 and TRBJ1-1; tentative D call: TRBD1 (6 bases). Germline CDR1 is SGHRS and CDR2 is YFSETQ. The CDR3 runs to 15 residues. The germline V and J ends were trimmed by 4 bases and 4 bases, with 17 bases remaining between them. Full variable domain (outside the CDR3, taken from reference TRBV5-1 and TRBJ1-1): KAGVTQTPRYLIKTRGQQVTLSCSPISGHRSVSWYQQTPGQGLQFLFEYFSETQRNKGNFPGRFSGRQFSNSRSEMNVSTLELGDSALYLCASSAPQGRSTEAFFGQGTRLTVV.

The gene calls are TRBV18 and TRBJ1-4; 10 positions agree with TRBD1. CDR3 length equals 15 residues. The germline V gene has CDR1 KGHSH and CDR2 LQKENI. Losses at the gene ends were 3 bases for V and 5 bases for J; bases not matched to a gene: 3. The CDR3 spells CASSPRQGANEKLFF. The CDR3 region has the DNA TGTGCCAGCTCACCGAGACAGGGGGCGAATGAAAAACTGTTTTTT.

The chain combines TRBV28 with TRBJ2-4, with D possibly being TRBD2 (6 bases). The V gene lost 2 bases and the J gene lost 9 bases, with 17 bases spanning the gap. Per the germline V gene, CDR1 is MDHEN and CDR2 is SYDVKM. This CDR3 is built from 15 residues. The CDR3 region has the DNA TGTGCCAGCAGTTTAGGTTCCATCGGGAGTGGCATTCAGTACTTC. This codes for CASSLGSIGSGIQYF.

V gene TRBV2 combines with J gene TRBJ1-5; perhaps TRBD1 as D (6 bases). The V end lost 8 bases, the J end lost 7 bases, and 12 bases lay between the germline ends. The germline V gene has CDR1 SNHLY and CDR2 FYNNEI. The CDR3 is 12 residues long. The chain's CDR3 is CASRGRGQPQHF. The CDR3 coding sequence is TGTGCCAGCCGGGGGCGGGGGCAGCCCCAGCATTTT.

The rearrangement joins TRBV9 to TRBJ1-6; the D is unclear. Germline assignment: CDR1 SGDLS and CDR2 YYNGEE. V lost 4 bases and J lost 6, with 14 bases in between. The CDR3 is 15 amino acids. CDR3 bases: TGTGCCAGCAGCTTAGTGGGATCGGGTAATTCACCCCTCCACTTT. This gives the protein CASSLVGSGNSPLHF. Together with reference TRBV9 and TRBJ1-6, the CDR3 gives the full variable domain: DSGVTQTPKHLITATGQRVTLRCSPRSGDLSVYWYQQSLDQGLQFLIQYYNGEERAKGNILERFSAQQFPDLHSELNLSSLELGDSALYFCASSLVGSGNSPLHFGNGTRLTVT.

The chain joins TRBV28 to TRBJ2-2, with TRBD2 identical over 10 bases. V lost 2 bases and J lost 5; bases outside the gene matches: 5. CDR3 length: 16 residues. Looked up from germline, CDR1 is MDHEN and CDR2 is SYDVKM. CDR3 nucleotides: TGTGCCAGCAGTTTACTAGCGGGAGCTGGGACCGGGGAGCTGTTTTTT. Protein: CASSLLAGAGTGELFF.

The J gene is TRBJ2-3, the V gene TRBV28; D might be TRBD1 (5 bases). The CDR3 length is 12 residues. V was shortened by 11 bases and J by 5 bases, with 14 bases between the two germline ends. CDR1 and CDR2 (germline): MDHEN, SYDVKM. In DNA form, the CDR3 reads TGTGCCCCCAGCAGGGTGGGAGATACGCAGTATTTT. It yields the protein CAPSRVGDTQYF.

This rearrangement joins TRBV30 to TRBJ1-6; the match to TRBD1 covers 7 bases. Looked up from germline, CDR1 is GTSNPN and CDR2 is SVGIG (reference sequence). J gave up 9 bases and V 4 bases, and 9 bases lay outside the gene matches. The CDR3 runs 14 residues. This CDR3 is CAWTSGQRASPLHF. CDR3 nucleotide sequence: TGTGCCTGGACCTCGGGACAGCGGGCTTCACCCCTCCACTTT.

The chain is built from TRBV19 and TRBJ2-1; 13 positions match TRBD2. V was clipped by 3 bases and J by 9 bases; unmatched bases: 8. This CDR3 has 16 amino acids. Germline V gene data show CDR1 as LNHDA and CDR2 as SQIVND (reference sequence). The CDR3: CASSIKTSGRAGEQFF. The CDR3 bases are TGTGCCAGTAGTATTAAAACTAGCGGGAGGGCCGGTGAGCAGTTCTTC.

The chain has TRBV4-2 and TRBJ1-1; possible D gene TRBD1, 5 bases. The CDR3 consists of 15 residues. Germline CDR1 and CDR2: LGHNA and YNFKEQ. V lost 1 base, J lost 5 bases, and 14 bases lay in between. The DNA for the CDR3 is TGTGCCAGCAGCCAAGTCGCCCGGGGGAAAACTGAAGCTTTCTTT. Its protein product is CASSQVARGKTEAFF.

The chain joins TRBV6-1 to TRBJ1-1, with TRBD1 identical over 10 bases. Trimming removed 4 bases from V and 4 bases from J; junction bases left unmatched: 3. CDR1 is MNHNS and CDR2 is SASEGT in the germline V gene. The CDR3 totals 14 residues. CDR3 protein: CASSATGGGTEAFF. The CDR3 nucleotides are TGTGCCAGCAGTGCGACAGGGGGCGGCACTGAAGCTTTCTTT.

The chain recombines TRBV5-1 with TRBJ2-5; 8 bases match TRBD1. The CDR3 has 14 amino acids. The V and J ends lost 0 bases and 5 bases, in that order; junction bases with no gene match: 3. Germline values: CDR1 SGHRS, CDR2 YFSETQ. CDR3 DNA: TGCGCCAGCAGCTTGGGTCAGGGGGCGGAGACCCAGTACTTC. Translated: CASSLGQGAETQYF.

This sequence joins TRBV21-1 and TRBJ2-1; whether TRBD2, the table's D call, matches the DNA was not checked. TRBV21-1 counts as a pseudogene. The CDR3 is 20 amino acids. CDR3 protein: CASSKVSSSGGSSSYNEQFF. CDR3 in DNA: TGTGCCAGCAGCAAAGTCTCGTCTAGCGGGGGGTCCAGCTCCTACAATGAGCAGTTCTTC.

The rearrangement uses TRBV7-9 and TRBJ2-7; TRBD1 matches at 11 bases. The length of the CDR3 is 14 residues. V lost 7 bases to trimming and J lost 4 bases; unmatched junction nucleotides: 6. CDR1 is SEHNR, CDR2 FQNEAQ, per germline (reference sequence). The CDR3 reads CASTSGTGGYEQYF. The DNA of the CDR3 is TGTGCCAGCACCTCCGGGACAGGGGGTTACGAGCAGTACTTC. Filled out from reference TRBV7-9 and TRBJ2-7, the complete variable domain reads DTGVSQNPRHKITKRGQNVTFRCDPISEHNRLYWYRQTLGQGPEFLTYFQNEAQLEKSRLLSDRFSAERPKGSFSTLEIQRTEQGDSAMYLCASTSGTGGYEQYFGPGTRLTVT.